Each of the 10 T cell receptor beta chains below was sequenced from the same sample in a study of T cells in Graves' hyperthyroidism and ophthalmopathy. Amplification of TCR beta CDR3 regions used RNA as the template. The study used the HTBI primer set for a first-round RT-PCR of the TCR CDR3. TCRdb re-analysed the multiplex PCR reads in MiXCR, keeping a single row per CDR3 protein. The table shows 640,000 or so distinct CDR3 sequences, with about 15% occurring only once. The sequenced sample consisted of blood. The receptors were sampled from a woman aged 40-49 years with Graves' ophthalmopathy.

This clonotype was observed a few times. The chain is built from TRBV19 and TRBJ1-2; no clear D. This CDR3 spans 14 amino acids. Germline V gene lookup returns CDR1 LNHDA and CDR2 SQIVND (reference sequence). V lost 4 bases to trimming and J lost 2 bases, with 11 bases between them. As DNA, the CDR3 is TGTGCCAGTAGTAGGCCATCTGGGAACTATGGCTACACCTTC. This sequence encodes CASSRPSGNYGYTF.

In this sample, this clonotype turned up many times. V and J are TRBV28 and TRBJ2-7, with D possibly being TRBD2 (6 bases). Germline V gene lookup returns CDR1 MDHEN and CDR2 SYDVKM. The V and J ends lost 8 bases and 2 bases respectively, with 16 bases between them. The CDR3 is 14 amino acids. As DNA, the CDR3 is TGTGCCAGCCATGACCGGCGGGGAACCTACGAGCAGTACTTC. Protein product: CASHDRRGTYEQYF.

The table lists this clonotype with a few counts. As the CDR3 is not closed by the conserved phenylalanine or tryptophan, this likely results from a read error. The chain recombines TRBV29-1 with TRBJ2-5, with no clear D. Germline values: CDR1 SQVTM, CDR2 ANQGSEA. Trimming removed 3 bases from V and 2 bases from J, with 7 bases in between. This CDR3 is built from 12 residues. CDR3 sequence: CSVDQLQETQYL. The CDR3, as DNA: TGCAGCGTTGATCAGCTGCAAGAGACCCAGTACCTC.

This clonotype was picked up many times. The genes are TRBV2 and TRBJ2-7; possibly TRBD2 for D (5 bases). Per germline, CDR1 SNHLY and CDR2 FYNNEI. The CDR3 is 14 amino acids. The germline V and J ends were trimmed by 2 bases and 3 bases, with 11 bases remaining between them. CDR3 protein: CASSESEEVYEQYF. DNA of the CDR3: TGTGCCAGCAGTGAATCGGAGGAAGTCTACGAGCAGTACTTC.

The gene calls are TRBV12-3 or TRBV12-4 and TRBJ2-5; 9 bases match TRBD2. The CDR3 extends over 18 amino acids. The trim removed 5 bases at V and 2 bases at J, leaving 15 bases unmatched. CDR3 residues: CASSPARRTSDLQETQYF. The CDR3 region has the DNA TGTGCCAGCAGTCCCGCGAGGAGGACTAGCGACCTACAAGAGACCCAGTACTTC.

The chain carries TRBV3-1 and TRBJ2-7, with D unresolved. The CDR3 covers 14 residues. V lost 6 bases, J lost 1 base, and 13 bases lay in between. Germline CDR1 and CDR2: LGHDT and YNNKEL (reference sequence). The CDR3 DNA reads as TGTGCCAGCAGATCGGACGGTGATTCCTACGAGCAGTACTTC. As protein: CASRSDGDSYEQYF.

This chain uses TRBV6-1 with TRBJ2-5; 7 bases line up with TRBD2. Trimming removed 1 base from V and 5 bases from J; junction bases left unmatched: 7. The CDR3 loop spans 15 amino acids. The germline V gene has CDR1 MNHNS and CDR2 SASEGT. This CDR3 reads CASSEVLAWRETQYF. The CDR3 DNA sequence: TGTGCCAGCAGTGAAGTACTAGCGTGGCGGGAGACCCAGTACTTC.

This clonotype was detected many times. The chain links TRBV2 to TRBJ2-5; 7 bases are a match to TRBD2. Trimming took 7 bases from V and 4 from J; bases not matched to a gene: 3. In germline, CDR1 is SNHLY, CDR2 FYNNEI. This CDR3 is built from 12 residues. CDR3 in amino acids: CASKIAGETQYF. The DNA of the CDR3 is TGTGCCAGCAAAATAGCGGGAGAGACCCAGTACTTC.

This clonotype was counted only a few times. DNA for the CDR3: TGTGCCAGCAGCCAAGAAAAGGGTACTGGGGGGAGGAGGGCCAACGAGCAGTACTTC. It is translated as CASSQEKGTGGRRANEQYF. This chain links TRBV3-1 with TRBJ2-7; tentative D call: TRBD2 (6 bases). Germline V gene lookup returns CDR1 LGHDT and CDR2 YNNKEL (reference sequence). V lost 0 bases and J lost 5, with 26 bases in between. This CDR3 has 19 residues.

The chain is built from TRBV11-1 and TRBJ2-7; 10 bases line up with TRBD2. There are 16 residues in the CDR3. Per germline, CDR1 SGHAT and CDR2 FQDESV (reference sequence). Trimming took 2 bases from V and 4 from J; bases not matched to a gene: 8. For the CDR3, the DNA is TGTGCCAGCAGCTTAATCCTAGCGGGAGATTATTACGAGCAGTACTTC. Translated: CASSLILAGDYYEQYF.